A single sample gave rise to the 30 T cell receptor beta chains below, sequenced in a study of T-cell reconstitution after alpha-beta-depleted transplantation in children (dated by TCRdb to 2016 to 2018). What the authors observed across the whole study: Over subsequent months, a decline in hyperexpanded clone frequencies was noted, and after one year, T-cell counts and TCRbeta diversity were mostly ascribed to newly produced T cells.

The library came from PCR. The listed sequencing device is Illumina HiSeq 2500. TCR libraries were prepared with molecular barcoding, using unique molecular identifiers to normalize TCRbeta repertoire quantification. TCRdb took the public reads, trimmed them with fastp at Q25, ran MiXCR for clone calling and kept in-frame beta chains. Identical CDR3 protein sequences are pooled into one entry, listed with their most common genes and DNA. For this sample the table gives 250,000 to 300,000 distinct CDR3 sequences, of which less than 9.5% were detected only once. Jointly, the top ten make up 9.1% of the sample. Sample treatment or condition, as interpreted from the label and publication: allogeneic hematopoietic cell transplantation with graft depleted of TCRalphabeta T cells and CD19 B cells. Antigens for these TCRs are unknown. This specimen consisted of peripheral blood, obtained 360 days after TCRalphabeta/CD19-depleted stem cell transplant. All receptors derive from a female patient aged 2-15 years who had a stem cell transplant for Fanconi anemia, so the T cells may come from the graft donor.

The V call is TRBV3-1, the J call TRBJ2-3, with 13 bases that match TRBD2. Germline assignment: CDR1 LGHDT and CDR2 YNNKEL (reference sequence). V lost 4 bases to trimming and J lost 0 bases; unmatched junction nucleotides: 4. This CDR3 region has 17 residues. This CDR3 is CASSRTSGGKSTDTQYF. CDR3 coding DNA: TGTGCCAGCAGCCGGACTAGCGGGGGCAAGAGCACAGATACGCAGTATTTT.

J is TRBJ2-5 and V is TRBV20-1; 7 bases match TRBD2. The germline gives CDR1 DFQATT, CDR2 SNEGSKA (reference sequence). The V gene end was trimmed by 6 bases and the J gene end by 3 bases; junction bases not matched to a gene: 7. This CDR3 has 13 amino acids. In DNA, the CDR3 is TGCAGTGCCGGAACCAGCGGGGAAGAGACCCAGTACTTC. The encoded protein is CSAGTSGEETQYF.

This clonotype was observed at least ten times. The chain combines TRBV14 with TRBJ2-5, with D possibly matching TRBD2 (5 bases). The CDR3 is 14 amino acids. Germline CDR1 reads SGHDN; CDR2 reads FVKESK. V was shortened by 1 base and J by 6 bases, with 12 bases between the two germline ends. The CDR3 DNA is TGTGCCAGCAGCCAAGTCGCGGGCGCGCAGACCCAGTACTTC. Protein sequence: CASSQVAGAQTQYF.

This rearrangement joins TRBV30 to TRBJ2-2, with 8 bases fitting TRBD1. Germline V lookup: CDR1 GTSNPN, CDR2 SVGIG (reference sequence). J gave up 5 bases and V 0 bases, and 8 bases lay outside the gene matches. This CDR3 has 16 residues. CDR3 sequence reads: CAWSVRGGTGTGELFF. For the CDR3, the DNA is TGTGCCTGGAGTGTAAGGGGTGGGACAGGAACCGGGGAGCTGTTTTTT.

Concerning this clonotype itself: This may arise from a read error, as a much more abundant clone is one base away. The chain recombines TRBV4-2 with TRBJ1-1; 7 bases match TRBD1. Germline V gene sequence: CDR1 LGHNA, CDR2 YNFKEQ. CDR3 length equals 14 residues. CDR3 DNA sequence: TGTGCCAGCAGCCTCCGACAGGGAAGAACTGAAGCTGTCTTT. It translates to CASSLRQGRTEAVF.

This clonotype was detected ten times or more. V and J are TRBV6-5 and TRBJ2-3; TRBD2 matches at 8 bases. Per germline, CDR1 MNHEY and CDR2 SVGAGI. With 2 bases clipped from V and 1 base from J, the junction kept 2 bases outside the gene matches. The CDR3 is 15 amino acids. The CDR3 DNA reads TGTGCCAGCAGTTACGGAGCGGGGGGCACAGATACGCAGTATTTT. Translated: CASSYGAGGTDTQYF.

This clonotype was observed at least ten times. The V and J genes are TRBV4-2 and TRBJ2-1, with a tentative D call TRBD2 (6 bases). The CDR3 has 17 amino acids. V lost 0 bases to trimming and J lost 4 bases, with 16 bases between them. CDR1 and CDR2 from the germline V gene are LGHNA and YNFKEQ. This chain's CDR3 is CASSQDPRGIPYNEQFF. The CDR3 DNA follows: TGTGCCAGCAGCCAAGATCCTCGGGGGATTCCTTACAATGAGCAGTTCTTC.

This clonotype was recorded at least ten times. The chain is built from TRBV28 and TRBJ2-1; maybe TRBD1 (6 bases). The germline V and J ends were trimmed by 8 bases and 2 bases, with 16 bases remaining between them. Germline V lookup: CDR1 MDHEN, CDR2 SYDVKM. CDR3 size: 15 residues. In DNA form, the CDR3 reads TGTGCCAGCCGCCCTTCCACAGGGCCCTACAATGAGCAGTTCTTC. Translated: CASRPSTGPYNEQFF.

This clonotype was observed at least ten times. The rearrangement uses TRBV15 and TRBJ2-1, with 8 bases fitting TRBD2. Germline-derived CDR1 and CDR2 are LNHNV and YYDKDF (reference sequence). This CDR3 is 16 amino acids long. V shed 1 base, J shed 8 bases, and the junction held 10 bases outside the gene matches. CDR3 nucleotide sequence: TGTGCCACCAGCAGAGGGGGGACTAGTCCCCTCCATGAGCAGTTCTTC. This codes for CATSRGGTSPLHEQFF.

This clonotype was picked up many times. The chain employs TRBV15 and TRBJ2-7, with TRBD1 as a possible D gene (5 bases). Germline assignment: CDR1 LNHNV and CDR2 YYDKDF (reference sequence). V shed 0 bases and J shed 3 bases, with 12 bases lying between them. CDR3 length: 15 residues. The CDR3 sequence is CATSRDLRVDYEQYF. The CDR3 DNA is TGTGCCACCAGCAGAGATCTCAGGGTGGACTACGAGCAGTACTTC. Filled out from reference TRBV15 and TRBJ2-7, the complete variable domain reads DAMVIQNPRYQVTQFGKPVTLSCSQTLNHNVMYWYQQKSSQAPKLLFHYYDKDFNNEADTPDNFQSRRPNTSFCFLDIRSPGLGDTAMYLCATSRDLRVDYEQYFGPGTRLTVT.

This clonotype was counted a few times. The V and J genes are TRBV9 and TRBJ2-5, with D unresolved. Trimming pared 2 bases from V and 3 bases from J, leaving 8 bases between. The CDR3 spans 13 residues. In germline, CDR1 is SGDLS, CDR2 YYNGEE. The CDR3 sequence: CASSVRPEETQYF. The CDR3 DNA is TGTGCCAGCAGCGTCCGTCCTGAAGAGACCCAGTACTTC.

This clonotype was recorded many times. The chain combines TRBV20-1 with TRBJ2-5; a weak D match, TRBD2 (5 bases). Per germline, CDR1 DFQATT and CDR2 SNEGSKA (reference sequence). Trimming stripped 0 bases from V and 3 bases from J, with 14 bases between. This CDR3 has 15 amino acids. The CDR3 loop reads CSARDYTDYKETQYF. In DNA form, the CDR3 reads TGCAGTGCTAGAGATTACACAGACTATAAAGAGACCCAGTACTTC.

This clonotype was seen more than once but under ten times. The rearrangement joins TRBV18 to TRBJ2-7; TRBD2 matches at 7 bases. Germline V gene data show CDR1 as KGHSH and CDR2 as LQKENI. This CDR3 region has 17 residues. Germline trimming cut 6 bases from V and 5 bases from J; bases unmatched to any gene: 19. CDR3 coding DNA: TGTGCCAGCTCGCTCGGACTTGCGACGGGAGGAGCCAACGAGCAGTACTTC. Its protein product is CASSLGLATGGANEQYF.

This clonotype was counted many times. The chain is built from TRBV10-3 and TRBJ2-2; D call uncertain. Germline CDR1 reads ENHRY; CDR2 reads SYGVKD. This CDR3 spans 15 amino acids. Between the trimmed V and J ends, which lost 2 bases and 3 bases, there was a span of 10 bases. For the CDR3, the DNA is TGTGCCATCAGTGAGGCTACTGAATACACCGGGGAGCTGTTTTTT. It is translated as CAISEATEYTGELFF.

V gene TRBV28 combines with J gene TRBJ2-7; TRBD1 might be the D (5 bases). There are 13 residues in the CDR3. The ends were cut back, 6 bases at V and 5 bases at J, with 14 bases in the middle. Looked up from germline, CDR1 is MDHEN and CDR2 is SYDVKM. DNA for the CDR3: TGTGCCAGCAGCTCCGTCGACAGCGACGAGCAGTACTTC. Translated, it gives CASSSVDSDEQYF.

Regarding this clonotype: This could be a read error, since a much larger clone is one nucleotide away. This chain uses TRBV9 with TRBJ2-1; perhaps TRBD2 as D (5 bases). Per germline, CDR1 SGDLS and CDR2 YYNGEE. The CDR3 is 13 amino acids. In DNA form, the CDR3 reads TGTGCCATCAGCGTAGATGAGGGCAGAGAGCAGTTCTTC. Translated: CAISVDEGREQFF.

The sample holds many counts of this clonotype. The rearrangement links TRBV28 to TRBJ1-1; TRBD1 agrees at 7 bases. From germline, CDR1 is MDHEN and CDR2 SYDVKM. The CDR3 has 16 amino acids. J gave up 4 bases and V 4 bases, and 12 bases lay outside the gene matches. CDR3 in amino acids: CASSSQGVGQITEAFF. CDR3 nucleotides: TGTGCCAGCAGTTCCCAGGGGGTGGGTCAGATCACTGAAGCTTTCTTT.

Ten or more counts support this clonotype. The rearrangement links TRBV20-1 to TRBJ2-1; possibly TRBD2 for D (7 bases). The germline gives CDR1 DFQATT, CDR2 SNEGSKA (reference sequence). V lost 0 bases and J lost 4, with 16 bases in between. The CDR3 runs 16 residues. The CDR3 spells CSARDRGGGRYNEQFF. The CDR3 DNA reads TGCAGTGCTAGAGATCGAGGGGGAGGGCGGTACAATGAGCAGTTCTTC.

This clonotype was recorded many times. Relative to the germline gene, one junction end is altered; a read error may explain this. The V gene is TRBV20-1, the J gene TRBJ2-1; TRBD1 might be the D (5 bases). The CDR3 is made up of 13 amino acids. The V gene's germline CDR1 is DFQATT and CDR2 SNEGSKA (reference sequence). CDR3 DNA: TGCAGTGCCACCCGACAGCCACATGGGTACATACTCTTC. Translated, it gives CSATRQPHGYILF.

The chain is built from TRBV28 and TRBJ2-7; possibly TRBD2 for D (6 bases). Trimming stripped 4 bases from V and 4 bases from J, with 17 bases between. The CDR3 is made up of 15 amino acids. Germline CDR1 reads MDHEN; CDR2 reads SYDVKM. CDR3 amino acids: CASSSGGVKIYEQYV. The CDR3 nucleotides read TGTGCCAGCAGTTCAGGCGGGGTTAAAATATACGAGCAGTACGTC.

This clonotype has only a few counts. CDR3 sequence reads: CASSQSTGVGGEAFF. The CDR3 nucleotides are TGTGCCAGCAGCCAAAGTACAGGGGTCGGAGGTGAAGCTTTCTTT. The chain recombines TRBV3-1 with TRBJ1-1, with 7 bases lining up with TRBD1. The germline CDR1 and CDR2 sequences are LGHDT and YNNKEL (reference sequence). The CDR3 extends over 15 amino acids. The V and J ends lost 2 bases and 7 bases, in that order; junction bases with no gene match: 10.

This chain links TRBV5-4 with TRBJ2-1; 8 bases are shared with TRBD2. This CDR3 is 16 amino acids long. Germline V gene sequence: CDR1 SGHNT, CDR2 YYREEE (reference sequence). J was trimmed by 7 bases and V by 2 bases; bases with no gene match: 11. The CDR3 protein is CASSLNYGGARNEQFF. Written as DNA, the CDR3 is TGTGCCAGCAGCTTAAACTACGGGGGGGCCCGGAATGAGCAGTTCTTC.

The genes are TRBV20-1 and TRBJ2-5, with D perhaps TRBD2 (5 bases). CDR1 is DFQATT and CDR2 is SNEGSKA in the germline V gene (reference sequence). This CDR3 has 15 residues. V gave up 3 bases and J gave up 5 bases, with 19 bases separating them. In DNA, the CDR3 is TGCAGTGCTAGCTCCCGATCGGAGCGGAGGGAGACCCAGTACTTC. It translates to CSASSRSERRETQYF.

The chain employs TRBV9 and TRBJ2-5; D assignment may be TRBD1 or TRBD2 (6 bases each). The V gene's germline CDR1 is SGDLS and CDR2 YYNGEE. CDR3 length: 17 amino acids. Trimming stripped 0 bases from V and 2 bases from J, with 17 bases between. The chain's CDR3 is CASSVVGGSGAQETQYF. As DNA, the CDR3 is TGTGCCAGCAGCGTAGTGGGGGGCAGCGGAGCACAAGAGACCCAGTACTTC.

This clonotype was seen many times. The chain joins TRBV4-3 to TRBJ2-1; 12 nucleotides agree with TRBD1. Germline V lookup: CDR1 LGHNA, CDR2 YSLEER. Trimming took 8 bases from V and 6 from J; bases not matched to a gene: 8. The length of the CDR3 is 15 residues. The CDR3 DNA reads TGCGCCAGCCGAGGTAGGGGACAGGGGGCCAATGAGCAGTTCTTC. This sequence encodes CASRGRGQGANEQFF.

The rearrangement uses TRBV6-6 and TRBJ1-2, with 8 bases identical to TRBD1. Germline CDR1 and CDR2: MNHNY and SVGAGI (reference sequence). The CDR3 length is 13 residues. The trim removed 6 bases at V and 6 bases at J, leaving 6 bases unmatched. As DNA, the CDR3 is TGTGCCAGCAGCCCGGACAGGGTCAATGGCTACACCTTC. It is translated as CASSPDRVNGYTF.

This clonotype was detected a few times. At one boundary the junction diverges from the germline segment, which might be a read error. V is TRBV2 and J is TRBJ2-4; 10 bases agree with TRBD2. This CDR3 comprises 16 residues. The V gene's germline CDR1 is SNHLY and CDR2 FYNNEI. CDR3 bases: TGTGCCAGCATTGAATTAGCGGGAGGTCAGAAAAACATTCAGTACTTC. Translating it yields CASIELAGGQKNIQYF.

This clonotype was found many times. The chain links TRBV7-6 to TRBJ2-3; no firm D call. V was pared by 2 bases and J by 0 bases, with 6 bases between. The germline V gene has CDR1 SGHVS and CDR2 FNYEAQ. CDR3 size: 14 residues. The CDR3 DNA is TGTGCCAGCAGCTTAACTAAGAGCACAGATACGCAGTATTTT. It specifies CASSLTKSTDTQYF. The whole variable domain, filled in from reference TRBV7-6 and TRBJ2-3, reads GAGVSQSPRYKVTKRGQDVALRCDPISGHVSLYWYRQALGQGPEFLTYFNYEAQQDKSGLPNDRFSAERPEGSISTLTIQRTEQRDSAMYRCASSLTKSTDTQYFGPGTRLTVL.

In its sample, this clonotype was seen a few times. This chain links TRBV11-2 with TRBJ1-1, with D uncertain. This CDR3 contains 15 residues. Deletions cut 2 bases from V and 0 bases from J, with 10 bases between. Germline loops: CDR1 SGHAT, CDR2 FQNNGV. This chain's CDR3 is CASSLRRDLNTEAFF. The CDR3 DNA sequence: TGTGCCAGCAGCTTACGGCGCGATTTGAACACTGAAGCTTTCTTT. Full variable domain (outside the CDR3, taken from reference TRBV11-2 and TRBJ1-1): EAGVAQSPRYKIIEKRQSVAFWCNPISGHATLYWYQQILGQGPKLLIQFQNNGVVDDSQLPKDRFSAERLKGVDSTLKIQPAKLEDSAVYLCASSLRRDLNTEAFFGQGTRLTVV.

This clonotype was counted ten times or more. The rearrangement links TRBV7-3 to TRBJ2-1, with 10 bases identical to TRBD2. The CDR3 totals 15 residues. The germline V gene has CDR1 SGHTA and CDR2 FQGTGA. V gave up 5 bases and J gave up 4 bases; unmatched junction bases: 5. The CDR3, as DNA: TGTGCCAGCAGCGCAAGCGGGAGGGAATACAATGAGCAGTTCTTC. Residues: CASSASGREYNEQFF. Combining the CDR3 with reference TRBV7-3 and TRBJ2-1 gives the whole variable domain GAGVSQTPSNKVTEKGKYVELRCDPISGHTALYWYRQSLGQGPEFLIYFQGTGAADDSGLPNDRFFAVRPEGSVSTLKIQRTERGDSAVYLCASSASGREYNEQFFGPGTRLTVL.